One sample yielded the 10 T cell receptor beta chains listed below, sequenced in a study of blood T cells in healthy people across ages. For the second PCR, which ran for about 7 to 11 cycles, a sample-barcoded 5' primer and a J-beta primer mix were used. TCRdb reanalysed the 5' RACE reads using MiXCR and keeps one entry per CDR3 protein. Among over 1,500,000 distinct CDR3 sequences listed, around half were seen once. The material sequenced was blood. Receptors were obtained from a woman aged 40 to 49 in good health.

The CDR3 coding sequence is TGCGCCAGCAGCCAAACCCACGGGAGAGAAGCTTTCTTT. Translation gives CASSQTHGREAFF. The chain couples TRBV4-3 to TRBJ1-1; no firm D call. The V end was cut by 2 bases, the J end by 8 bases, with 12 bases between. Germline V gene lookup returns CDR1 LGHNA and CDR2 YSLEER. CDR3 size: 13 residues.

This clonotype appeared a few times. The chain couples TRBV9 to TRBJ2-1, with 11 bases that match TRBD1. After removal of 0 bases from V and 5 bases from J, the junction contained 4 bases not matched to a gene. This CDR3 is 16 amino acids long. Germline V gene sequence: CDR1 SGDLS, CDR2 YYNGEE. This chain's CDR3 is CASSVAGQGADNEQFF. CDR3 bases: TGTGCCAGCAGCGTAGCCGGACAGGGGGCGGACAATGAGCAGTTCTTC.

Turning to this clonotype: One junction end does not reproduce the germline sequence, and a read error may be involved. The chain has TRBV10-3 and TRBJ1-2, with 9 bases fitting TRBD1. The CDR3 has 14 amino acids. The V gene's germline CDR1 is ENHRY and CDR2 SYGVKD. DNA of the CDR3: TGTGCCATGATCCCGGGACAGGGCGATTATGACTACACCTTC. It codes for CAMIPGQGDYDYTF.

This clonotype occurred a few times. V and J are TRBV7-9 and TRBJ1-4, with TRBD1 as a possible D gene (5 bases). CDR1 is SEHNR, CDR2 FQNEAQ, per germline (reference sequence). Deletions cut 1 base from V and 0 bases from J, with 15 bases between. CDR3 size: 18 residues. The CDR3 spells CASSLVSGRDATNEKLFF. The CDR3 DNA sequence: TGTGCCAGCAGCTTAGTTTCAGGGCGGGATGCAACTAATGAAAAACTGTTTTTT.

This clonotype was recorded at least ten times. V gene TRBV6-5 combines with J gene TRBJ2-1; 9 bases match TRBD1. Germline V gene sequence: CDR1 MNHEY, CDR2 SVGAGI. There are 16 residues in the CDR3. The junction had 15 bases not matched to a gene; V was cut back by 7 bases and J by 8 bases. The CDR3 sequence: CASTSRGQGLVDEQFF. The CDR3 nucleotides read TGTGCCAGCACCTCAAGGGGACAGGGTCTGGTCGATGAGCAGTTCTTC.

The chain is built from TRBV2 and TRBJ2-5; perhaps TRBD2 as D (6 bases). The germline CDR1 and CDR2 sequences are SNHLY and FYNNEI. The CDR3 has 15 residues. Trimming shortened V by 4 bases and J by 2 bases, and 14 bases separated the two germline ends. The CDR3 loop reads CASSARLERQETQYF. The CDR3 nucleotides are TGTGCCAGCAGTGCGCGACTAGAAAGACAAGAGACCCAGTACTTC.

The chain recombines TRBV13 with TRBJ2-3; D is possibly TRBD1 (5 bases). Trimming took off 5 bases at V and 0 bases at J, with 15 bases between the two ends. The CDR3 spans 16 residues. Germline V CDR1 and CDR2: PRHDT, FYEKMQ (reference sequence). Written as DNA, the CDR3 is TGTGCCAGCAGCATCAGGGAACTCGATAGCACAGATACGCAGTATTTT. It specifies CASSIRELDSTDTQYF.

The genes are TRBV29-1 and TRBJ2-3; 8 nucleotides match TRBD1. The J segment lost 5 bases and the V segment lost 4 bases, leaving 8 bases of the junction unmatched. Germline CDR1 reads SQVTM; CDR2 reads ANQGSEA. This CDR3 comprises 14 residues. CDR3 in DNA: TGCAGCGTTGGGGATTCAGGGGGCTTAGATACGCAGTATTTT. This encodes CSVGDSGGLDTQYF.

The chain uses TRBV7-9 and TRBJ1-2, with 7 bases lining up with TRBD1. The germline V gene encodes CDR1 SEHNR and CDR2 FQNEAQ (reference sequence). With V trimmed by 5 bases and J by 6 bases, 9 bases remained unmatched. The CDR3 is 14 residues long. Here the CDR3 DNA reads TGTGCCAGCAGCGATACAGGGGAGGTTGATGGCTACACCTTC. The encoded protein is CASSDTGEVDGYTF.

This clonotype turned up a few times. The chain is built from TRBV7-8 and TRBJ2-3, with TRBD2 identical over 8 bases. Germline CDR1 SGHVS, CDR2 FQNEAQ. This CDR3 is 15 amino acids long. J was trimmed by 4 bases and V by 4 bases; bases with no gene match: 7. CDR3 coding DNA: TGTGCCAGCAGCTCGAGGACTAGCATACCAGATACGCAGTATTTT. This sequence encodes CASSSRTSIPDTQYF. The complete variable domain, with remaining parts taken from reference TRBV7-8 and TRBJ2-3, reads GAGVSQSPRYKVAKRGQDVALRCDPISGHVSLFWYQQALGQGPEFLTYFQNEAQLDKSGLPSDRFFAERPEGSVSTLKIQRTQQEDSAVYLCASSSRTSIPDTQYFGPGTRLTVL.